This TCR beta chain was recorded in a study of graft-versus-host responses after intestinal transplantation. Study information: Following induction with anti-thymocyte globulin, all recipients were given tacrolimus and steroids for two to three years.

Intraepithelial plus lamina propria lymphocytes were released by processing graft tissue. This clone has a single count. Antigen specificity is unknown. Study outcomes and limitations: Within the allografts of patients who had graft-donor T cell macrochimerism, graft-versus-host to host-versus-graft clonal ratios were high.

The CDR3 sequence is 16 residues long. Per germline, CDR1 SEHNR and CDR2 FQNEAQ (reference sequence). Trimming removed 0 bases from V and 2 bases from J, with 11 bases in between. This table comes from immunoSEQ multiplex PCR, and its TCRdb copy is limited to in-frame clones, with some not included. This sample has over 7,500 clones; 60% to 80% occur once, and the top ten carry 8% to 10%. Sequenced material: ileum tissue, taken approximately 450 days after transplant. The chain links TRBV7-9 to TRBJ1-3, with D uncertain. The sequence was collected from a human patient who received an intestinal transplant, so some T cells may come from the graft donor. The CDR3 coding sequence is TGTGCCAGCAGCTTAGCAGTGTCAGGAGCTGGAAACACCATATATTTT. Translating gives CASSLAVSGAGNTIYF.